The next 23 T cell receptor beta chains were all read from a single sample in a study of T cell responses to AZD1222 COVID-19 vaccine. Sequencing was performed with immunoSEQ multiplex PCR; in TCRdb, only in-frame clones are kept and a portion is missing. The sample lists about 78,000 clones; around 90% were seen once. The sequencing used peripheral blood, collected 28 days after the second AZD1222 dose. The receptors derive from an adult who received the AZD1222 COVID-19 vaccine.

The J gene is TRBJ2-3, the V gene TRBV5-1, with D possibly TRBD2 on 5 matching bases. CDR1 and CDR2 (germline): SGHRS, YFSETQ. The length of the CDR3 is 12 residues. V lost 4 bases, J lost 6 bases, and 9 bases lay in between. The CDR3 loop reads CASSIWRDTQYF. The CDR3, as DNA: TGCGCCAGCAGCATCTGGAGGGATACGCAGTATTTT. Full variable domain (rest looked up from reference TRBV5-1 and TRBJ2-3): KAGVTQTPRYLIKTRGQQVTLSCSPISGHRSVSWYQQTPGQGLQFLFEYFSETQRNKGNFPGRFSGRQFSNSRSEMNVSTLELGDSALYLCASSIWRDTQYFGPGTRLTVL.

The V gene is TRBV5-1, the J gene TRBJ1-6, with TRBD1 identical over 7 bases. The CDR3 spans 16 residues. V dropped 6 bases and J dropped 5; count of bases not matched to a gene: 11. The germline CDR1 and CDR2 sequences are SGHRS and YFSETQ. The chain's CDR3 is CASTTSGTVHNSPLHF. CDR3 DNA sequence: TGCGCCAGCACCACGTCCGGGACAGTACATAATTCACCCCTCCACTTT.

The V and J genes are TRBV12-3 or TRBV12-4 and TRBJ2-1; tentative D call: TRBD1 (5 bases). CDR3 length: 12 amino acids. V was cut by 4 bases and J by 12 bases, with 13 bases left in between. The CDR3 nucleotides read TGTGCCAGCAGTTGGACACAAGCCCTGCAGTTCTTC. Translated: CASSWTQALQFF.

In nucleotides, the CDR3 is TGTGCCAGCATTATGGGACAGGGGCTCTTCGAGCTCCACTTT. It translates to CASIMGQGLFELHF. V usage is TRBV6-5 and J usage is TRBJ1-6; TRBD1 matches 10 bases. The V and J ends lost 7 bases and 16 bases, in that order; junction bases with no gene match: 13. Germline loops: CDR1 MNHEY, CDR2 SVGAGI. This CDR3 is 14 amino acids long.

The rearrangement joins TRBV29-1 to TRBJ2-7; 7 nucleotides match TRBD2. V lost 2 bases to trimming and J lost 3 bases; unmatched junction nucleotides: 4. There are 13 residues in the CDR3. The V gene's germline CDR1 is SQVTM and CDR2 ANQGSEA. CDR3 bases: TGCAGCGTTGAAACAGCGGGGTTCTACGAGCAGTACTTC. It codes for CSVETAGFYEQYF.

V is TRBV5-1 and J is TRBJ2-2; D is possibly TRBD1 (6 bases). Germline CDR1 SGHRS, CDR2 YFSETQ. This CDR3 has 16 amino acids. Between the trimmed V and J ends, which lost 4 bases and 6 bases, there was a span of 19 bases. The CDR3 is CASSATFDRSAGELFF. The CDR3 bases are TGCGCCAGCAGCGCAACCTTTGACAGGTCGGCCGGGGAGCTGTTTTTT.

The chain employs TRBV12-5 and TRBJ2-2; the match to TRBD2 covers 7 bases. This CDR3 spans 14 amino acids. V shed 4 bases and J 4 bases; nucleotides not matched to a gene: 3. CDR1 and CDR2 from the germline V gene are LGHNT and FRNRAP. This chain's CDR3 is CASGSGTITGELFF. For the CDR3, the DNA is TGTGCTAGTGGTTCCGGGACTATCACCGGGGAGCTGTTTTTT.

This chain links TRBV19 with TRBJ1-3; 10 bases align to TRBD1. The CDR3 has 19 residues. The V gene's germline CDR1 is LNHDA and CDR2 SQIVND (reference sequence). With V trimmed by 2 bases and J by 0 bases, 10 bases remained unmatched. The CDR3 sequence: CASSIFGTGATPSGNTIYF. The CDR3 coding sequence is TGTGCCAGTAGTATATTCGGGACAGGGGCCACCCCCTCTGGAAACACCATATATTTT. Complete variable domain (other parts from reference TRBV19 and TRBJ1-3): DGGITQSPKYLFRKEGQNVTLSCEQNLNHDAMYWYRQDPGQGLRLIYYSQIVNDFQKGDIAEGYSVSREKKESFPLTVTSAQKNPTAFYLCASSIFGTGATPSGNTIYFGEGSWLTVV.

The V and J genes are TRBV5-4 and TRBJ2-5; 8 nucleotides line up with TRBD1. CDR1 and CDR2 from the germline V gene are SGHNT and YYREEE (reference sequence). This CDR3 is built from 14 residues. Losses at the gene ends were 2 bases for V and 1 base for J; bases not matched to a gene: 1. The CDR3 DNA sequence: TGTGCCAGCAGCTTACAGGGGGGCCAAGAGACCCAGTACTTC. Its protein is CASSLQGGQETQYF. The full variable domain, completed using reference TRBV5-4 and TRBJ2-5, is ETGVTQSPTHLIKTRGQQVTLRCSSQSGHNTVSWYQQALGQGPQFIFQYYREEENGRGNFPPRFSGLQFPNYSSELNVNALELDDSALYLCASSLQGGQETQYFGPGTRLLVL.

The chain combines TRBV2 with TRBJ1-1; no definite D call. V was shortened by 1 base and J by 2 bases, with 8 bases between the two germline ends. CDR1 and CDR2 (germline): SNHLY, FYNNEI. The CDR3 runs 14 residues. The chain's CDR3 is CASSEGHRNTEAFF. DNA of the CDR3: TGTGCCAGCAGTGAAGGCCACCGAAACACTGAAGCTTTCTTT.

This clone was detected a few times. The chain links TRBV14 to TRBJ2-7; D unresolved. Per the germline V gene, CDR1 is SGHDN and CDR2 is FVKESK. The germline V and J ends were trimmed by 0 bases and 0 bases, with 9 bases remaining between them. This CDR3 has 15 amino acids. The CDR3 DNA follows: TGTGCCAGCAGCCAAGAGGACCGGCCCTCCTACGAGCAGTACTTC. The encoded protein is CASSQEDRPSYEQYF.

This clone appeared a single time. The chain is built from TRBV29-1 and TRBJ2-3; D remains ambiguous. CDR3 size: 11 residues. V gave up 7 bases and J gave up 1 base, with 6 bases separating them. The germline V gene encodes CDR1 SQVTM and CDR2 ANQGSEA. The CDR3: CSAVGTDTQYF. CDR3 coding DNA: TGCAGCGCAGTAGGCACAGATACGCAGTATTTT.

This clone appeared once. CDR3 nucleotides: TGTGCCAGCAGCCCTCGAATCCCGGAAACTAATGAAAAACTGTTTTTT. Amino acid sequence: CASSPRIPETNEKLFF. The chain carries TRBV3-1 (or the pseudogene TRBV3-2) and TRBJ1-4; D not certain. The V end lost 4 bases, the J end lost 1 base, and 13 bases lay between the germline ends. The CDR3 extends over 16 amino acids. Germline V gives CDR1 LGHDT, CDR2 YNNKEL (reference sequence).

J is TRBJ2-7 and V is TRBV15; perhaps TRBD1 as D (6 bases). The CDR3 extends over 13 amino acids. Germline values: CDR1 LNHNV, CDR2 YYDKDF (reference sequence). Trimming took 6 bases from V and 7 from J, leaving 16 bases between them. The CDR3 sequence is CATRSRGGQEQYF. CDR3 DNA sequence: TGTGCCACCAGGTCGAGAGGGGGTCAGGAGCAGTACTTC.

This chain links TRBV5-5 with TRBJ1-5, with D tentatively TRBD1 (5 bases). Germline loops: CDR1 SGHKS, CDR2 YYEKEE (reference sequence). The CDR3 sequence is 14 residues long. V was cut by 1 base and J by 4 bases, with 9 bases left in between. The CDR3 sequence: CASSLTGGNQPQHF. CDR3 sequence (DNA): TGTGCCAGCAGCTTGACGGGGGGTAATCAGCCCCAGCATTTT. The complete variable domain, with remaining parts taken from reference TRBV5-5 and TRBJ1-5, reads DAGVTQSPTHLIKTRGQQVTLRCSPISGHKSVSWYQQVLGQGPQFIFQYYEKEERGRGNFPDRFSARQFPNYSSELNVNALLLGDSALYLCASSLTGGNQPQHFGDGTRLSIL.

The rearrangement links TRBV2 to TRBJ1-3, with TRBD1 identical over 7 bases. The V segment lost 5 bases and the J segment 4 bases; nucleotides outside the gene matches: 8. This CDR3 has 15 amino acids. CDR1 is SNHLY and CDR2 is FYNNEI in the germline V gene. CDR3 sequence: CASSPTRGWGNTIYF. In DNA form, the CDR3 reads TGTGCCAGCAGTCCGACCAGGGGGTGGGGAAACACCATATATTTT.

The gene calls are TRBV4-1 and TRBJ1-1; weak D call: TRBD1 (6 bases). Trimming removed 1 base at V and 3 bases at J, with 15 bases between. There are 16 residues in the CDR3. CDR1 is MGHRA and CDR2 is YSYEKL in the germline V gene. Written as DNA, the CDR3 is TGCGCCAGCAGCCAAGTTCGGCAGGGGAGGGACACTGAAGCTTTCTTT. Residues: CASSQVRQGRDTEAFF.

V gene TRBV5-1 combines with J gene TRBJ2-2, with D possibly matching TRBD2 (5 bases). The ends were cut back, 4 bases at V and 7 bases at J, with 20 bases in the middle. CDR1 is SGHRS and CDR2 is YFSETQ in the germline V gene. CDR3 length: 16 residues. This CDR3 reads CASSPDGLPHGGELFF. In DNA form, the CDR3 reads TGCGCCAGCAGCCCCGATGGACTGCCACACGGCGGGGAGCTGTTTTTT.

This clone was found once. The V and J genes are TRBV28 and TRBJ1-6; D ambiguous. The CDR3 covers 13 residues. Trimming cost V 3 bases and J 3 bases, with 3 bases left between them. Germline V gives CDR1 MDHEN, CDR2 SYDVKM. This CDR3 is CASSFRYNSPLHF. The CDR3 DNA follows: TGTGCCAGCAGTTTTCGCTATAATTCACCCCTCCACTTT.

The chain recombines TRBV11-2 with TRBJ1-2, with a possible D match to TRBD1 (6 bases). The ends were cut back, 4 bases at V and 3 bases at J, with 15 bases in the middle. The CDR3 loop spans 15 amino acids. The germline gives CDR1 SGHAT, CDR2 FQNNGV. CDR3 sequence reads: CASSSLKGGDYGYTF. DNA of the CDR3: TGTGCCAGCAGCTCGCTCAAAGGGGGGGACTATGGCTACACCTTC.

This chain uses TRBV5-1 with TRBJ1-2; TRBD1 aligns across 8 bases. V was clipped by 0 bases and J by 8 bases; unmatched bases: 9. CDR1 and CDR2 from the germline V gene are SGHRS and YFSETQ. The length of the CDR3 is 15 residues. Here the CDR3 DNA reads TGCGCCAGCAGCTTGGGACAGGGGAGCAGGGTAGGCTACACCTTC. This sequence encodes CASSLGQGSRVGYTF.

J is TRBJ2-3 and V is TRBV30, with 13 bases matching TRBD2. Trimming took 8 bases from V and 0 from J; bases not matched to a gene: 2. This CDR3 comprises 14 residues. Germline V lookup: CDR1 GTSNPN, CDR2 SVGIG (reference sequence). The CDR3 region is CARGLAGSTDTQYF. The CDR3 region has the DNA TGTGCCCGGGGACTAGCGGGGAGCACAGATACGCAGTATTTT.

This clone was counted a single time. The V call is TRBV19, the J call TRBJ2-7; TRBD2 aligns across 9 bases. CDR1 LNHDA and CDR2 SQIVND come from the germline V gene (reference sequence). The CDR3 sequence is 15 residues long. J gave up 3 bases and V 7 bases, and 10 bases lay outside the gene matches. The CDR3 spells CASTPSGVRFYEQYF. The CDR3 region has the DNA TGTGCCAGTACCCCTAGCGGGGTCCGCTTCTACGAGCAGTACTTC.